Following are 2 T cell receptor beta chains from one sample sequenced in a study of cytomegalovirus exposure and HLA in healthy donors. Both 60 Vbeta primers and 13 Jbeta primers went into the PCR. The data were produced by immunoSEQ multiplex PCR, yet TCRdb's version contains in-frame clones alone and is incomplete. The table has 200,000 to 250,000 clones, 65% to 85% seen once. The source material was PBMCs. These TCRs come from a man aged 50-59 years in good health and CMV-seronegative.

The V and J genes are TRBV6-6 and TRBJ1-5, with a tentative D call TRBD1 (5 bases). The CDR3 is made up of 15 amino acids. Germline CDR1 and CDR2: MNHNY and SVGAGI (reference sequence). Trimming shortened V by 6 bases and J by 10 bases, and 22 bases separated the two germline ends. CDR3 loop: CASSLSPGSNIPQHF. In DNA form, the CDR3 reads TGTGCCAGCAGCCTATCGCCAGGGTCGAATATACCCCAGCATTTT.

The V and J genes are TRBV5-1 and TRBJ2-7; 9 positions match TRBD1. The junction had 5 bases not matched to a gene; V was cut back by 4 bases and J by 3 bases. The germline V gene has CDR1 SGHRS and CDR2 YFSETQ. This CDR3 has 14 residues. CDR3 DNA sequence: TGCGCCAGCAGCACGGGACAGGGAAACTACGAGCAGTACTTC. This translates into CASSTGQGNYEQYF.